Listed below are T cell receptor beta chains from one sample, sequenced in a study of T cells in Graves' hyperthyroidism and ophthalmopathy. Each CDR3 protein is one row after TCRdb ran MiXCR on the multiplex PCR reads. The sample lists approximately 350,000 distinct CDR3 sequences; around 15% were seen once. The sequenced sample consisted of blood. These receptors all stem from a woman aged 55 to 70 with Graves' ophthalmopathy. Each CDR3 is given with its conserved first and last residue. The D gene is left open where the match is weak. Size tells how often a clone was seen (once, few, many) or the class of an expanded clone, and some rows leave it out.

j_call clone_size v_call d_call cdr3_nt cdr3_aa
TRBJ1-3 few TRBV20-1 . TGCAGTGCTAGTGGGGACTCACTCTCTGGAAACACCATATATTTT CSASGDSLSGNTIYF
TRBJ2-1 many TRBV7-9 TRBD1 TGTGCCAGCAGCAAGCCGGGACAGGGGGCGAATGCCTACAATGAGCAGTTCTTC CASSKPGQGANAYNEQFF
TRBJ2-3 many TRBV7-2 . TGTGCCAGCAGCGGGAATCTAGGGGATACGCAGTATTTT CASSGNLGDTQYF
TRBJ2-3 many TRBV4-1 TRBD2 TGCGCCAGCAGCCAAGTGGGGGAGGGCGCAGATACGCAGTATTTT CASSQVGEGADTQYF
TRBJ2-3 few TRBV12-3/TRBV12-4 TRBD2 TGTGCCAGCAGAAAAGTTTTCACACTAGCGGGAAACACAGATACGCAGTATTTT CASRKVFTLAGNTDTQYF
TRBJ2-7 many TRBV3-1 TRBD2 TGTGCCAGCAGCCCAATGACTAGCTTCACCTACGAGCAGTACTTC CASSPMTSFTYEQYF
TRBJ2-3 . TRBV4-1 . TGCGCCAGCAGCAATAACTGGGCAGATACGCAGTATTTT CASSNNWADTQYF
TRBJ1-5 few TRBV15 TRBD1 TGTGCCACCAGCGGTGGACAGGGGGGGTATAGCAATCAGCCCCAGCATTTT CATSGGQGGYSNQPQHF
TRBJ2-3 . TRBV20-1 . TGCAGTGCTGGGGACATAAGCACAGATACGCAGTATTTT CSAGDISTDTQYF
TRBJ2-3 many TRBV12-5 . TGTGCTAGTGGTTTGGCATTCCCCGTTCCAGATACGCAGTATTTT CASGLAFPVPDTQYF
TRBJ2-1 many TRBV2 TRBD2 TGTGCCAGCAGCGAGAAGCGGGACTTTTTTGGACCATACAATGAGCAGTTCTTC CASSEKRDFFGPYNEQFF
TRBJ2-7 many TRBV7-8 TRBD1 TGTGCCAGCAGCTTAGGTCTGGGACAGGCTACCTACGAGCAGTACTTC CASSLGLGQATYEQYF
TRBJ1-1 many TRBV20-1 . TGCAGTGCTAGAGTCGGGTCTAGCCAAACTGAAGCTTTCTTT CSARVGSSQTEAFF